This entry lists 30 T cell receptor beta chains sequenced from one sample in a study of blood T cell repertoires in COVID-19. Clones were read by immunoSEQ multiplex PCR, and TCRdb kept only the in-frame ones, dropping some. The table shows roughly 100,000 clones, with around nine tenths occurring only once. Sample: peripheral blood. Receptor source: a man in his fifties or sixties with acute or convalescent COVID-19.

The chain carries TRBV7-2 and TRBJ2-1; TRBD2 matches at 10 bases. J lost 1 base, V lost 4 bases, and 1 base had no gene match. The CDR3 covers 15 residues. Per germline, CDR1 SGHTA and CDR2 FQGNSA. The CDR3 spells CASSSLAGSYNEQFF. CDR3 coding DNA: TGTGCCAGCAGCTCACTAGCGGGGTCCTACAATGAGCAGTTCTTC.

This chain uses TRBV6-5 with TRBJ2-3; 9 bases map to TRBD1. Trimming removed 6 bases from V and 4 bases from J; junction bases left unmatched: 8. Looked up from germline, CDR1 is MNHEY and CDR2 is SVGAGI. This CDR3 is 15 amino acids long. This CDR3 reads CASSLGDRAPDTQYF. CDR3 sequence (DNA): TGTGCCAGCAGCCTTGGGGACAGGGCCCCAGATACGCAGTATTTT.

The chain employs TRBV9 and TRBJ2-5; tentative D call: TRBD2 (6 bases). This CDR3 has 14 residues. V was cut by 3 bases and J by 4 bases, with 13 bases left in between. Germline-derived CDR1 and CDR2 are SGDLS and YYNGEE. CDR3 DNA sequence: TGTGCCAGCAGCGCTACGGGAGTCGGAGAGACCCAGTACTTC. It specifies CASSATGVGETQYF.

This clone was seen once. The rearrangement links TRBV11-3 to TRBJ2-1, with 12 positions matching TRBD2. The V gene end was trimmed by 2 bases and the J gene end by 6 bases; junction bases not matched to a gene: 8. The CDR3 runs 17 residues. Germline V gives CDR1 SGHNT, CDR2 YENEEA. The DNA of the CDR3 is TGTGCCAGCAGCTTAAGACTAGCGGGAGAAACCCTCAATGAGCAGTTCTTC. Amino acids: CASSLRLAGETLNEQFF.

The V call is TRBV5-1, the J call TRBJ1-1; D perhaps matches TRBD1 (5 bases). Trimming removed 0 bases at V and 12 bases at J, with 18 bases between. This CDR3 comprises 14 residues. The V gene's germline CDR1 is SGHRS and CDR2 YFSETQ. This CDR3 reads CASSLGRLKGMSFF. DNA of the CDR3: TGCGCCAGCAGCTTGGGGCGCCTTAAGGGGATGTCTTTCTTT.

To note about this clone: The sample has other DNA sequences that encode this CDR3 too. The chain couples TRBV7-2 to TRBJ2-2; D possibly corresponds to TRBD1 (5 bases). CDR3 length: 15 amino acids. The V end lost 1 base, the J end lost 1 base, and 7 bases lay between the germline ends. The germline V gene has CDR1 SGHTA and CDR2 FQGNSA. CDR3 sequence (DNA): TGTGCCAGCAGCTTAGGGCAGGGGAACACCGGGGAGCTGTTTTTT. It yields the protein CASSLGQGNTGELFF.

The chain couples TRBV12-5 to TRBJ2-1; 12 bases are a match to TRBD2. The trim removed 7 bases at V and 0 bases at J, leaving 4 bases unmatched. The CDR3 is 16 residues long. Germline CDR1 reads LGHNT; CDR2 reads FRNRAP. CDR3 loop: CASVTSGGSSYNEQFF. CDR3 bases: TGTGCTAGTGTTACTAGCGGGGGGAGCTCCTACAATGAGCAGTTCTTC. Complete variable domain (other parts from reference TRBV12-5 and TRBJ2-1): DARVTQTPRHKVTEMGQEVTMRCQPILGHNTVFWYRQTMMQGLELLAYFRNRAPLDDSGMPKDRFSAEMPDATLATLKIQPSEPRDSAVYFCASVTSGGSSYNEQFFGPGTRLTVL.

The chain uses TRBV24-1 and TRBJ1-6, with 7 bases aligning to TRBD1. Germline values: CDR1 KGHDR, CDR2 SFDVKD. The CDR3 runs 15 residues. V lost 1 base and J lost 10; bases outside the gene matches: 6. In DNA, the CDR3 is TGTGCCACCAGTGATTTAGACAGGGCAGACTCACCCCTCCACTTT. Its translation: CATSDLDRADSPLHF.

The chain links TRBV5-4 to TRBJ2-2; 7 bases are shared with TRBD1. The CDR3 has 15 residues. V trimming: 5 bases; J trimming: 0 bases; junction bases outside the gene matches: 4. Germline V gives CDR1 SGHNT, CDR2 YYREEE (reference sequence). The CDR3 sequence: CASRPGTANTGELFF. In DNA form, the CDR3 reads TGTGCCAGCAGGCCCGGGACAGCGAACACCGGGGAGCTGTTTTTT.

The count of this clone is one. The chain links TRBV19 to TRBJ1-2; 7 bases fit TRBD1. Germline CDR1 reads LNHDA; CDR2 reads SQIVND (reference sequence). This CDR3 has 14 amino acids. V lost 5 bases, J lost 0 bases, and 3 bases stayed unmatched. In DNA form, the CDR3 reads TGTGCCAGTAGTTGGGACAGTACTAACTATGGCTACACCTTC. It is translated as CASSWDSTNYGYTF.

This chain joins TRBV29-1 and TRBJ2-7; D perhaps matches TRBD1 (5 bases). Trimming stripped 4 bases from V and 2 bases from J, with 9 bases between. The CDR3 extends over 12 amino acids. Germline V lookup: CDR1 SQVTM, CDR2 ANQGSEA. CDR3 amino acids: CSVVTGPYEQYF. The CDR3, as DNA: TGCAGCGTTGTTACAGGACCCTACGAGCAGTACTTC.

This chain links TRBV3-1 (or the pseudogene TRBV3-2) with TRBJ1-2, with TRBD1 matching 10 bases. The trim removed 4 bases at V and 8 bases at J, leaving 10 bases unmatched. The CDR3 spans 15 residues. CDR1 and CDR2 from the germline V gene are LGHDT and YNNKEL (reference sequence). In nucleotides, the CDR3 is TGTGCCAGCAGCCTCCGGGACAGGGGAGTCGGCGGCTACACCTTC. It yields the protein CASSLRDRGVGGYTF.

The CDR3 sequence is CASSFLGENTEAFF. Written as DNA, the CDR3 is TGCGCCAGCAGCTTCTTAGGGGAGAACACTGAAGCTTTCTTT. The chain has TRBV5-1 and TRBJ1-1, with TRBD1 as a possible D gene (5 bases). V lost 2 bases to trimming and J lost 1 base, with 9 bases between them. Looked up from germline, CDR1 is SGHRS and CDR2 is YFSETQ. This CDR3 is built from 14 residues.

The chain's CDR3 is CATSWDRVTTDTQYF. The CDR3 nucleotides read TGTGCCACCAGCTGGGACAGGGTGACGACAGATACGCAGTATTTT. V is TRBV15 and J is TRBJ2-3; 9 nucleotides agree with TRBD1. This CDR3 is 15 amino acids long. J lost 3 bases, V lost 5 bases, and 6 bases had no gene match. Germline loops: CDR1 LNHNV, CDR2 YYDKDF (reference sequence).

The gene calls are TRBV5-4 and TRBJ2-3, with TRBD1 as a possible D gene (6 bases). V was shortened by 3 bases and J by 0 bases, with 8 bases between the two germline ends. The CDR3 has 14 residues. Germline V CDR1 and CDR2: SGHNT, YYREEE (reference sequence). CDR3 loop: CASSWGPSTDTQYF. The CDR3 region has the DNA TGTGCCAGCAGCTGGGGGCCGAGCACAGATACGCAGTATTTT. Variable domain in full (rest from reference TRBV5-4 and TRBJ2-3): ETGVTQSPTHLIKTRGQQVTLRCSSQSGHNTVSWYQQALGQGPQFIFQYYREEENGRGNFPPRFSGLQFPNYSSELNVNALELDDSALYLCASSWGPSTDTQYFGPGTRLTVL.

The chain joins TRBV3-1 (or the pseudogene TRBV3-2) to TRBJ1-2; weak D call: TRBD1 (6 bases). Trimming pared 4 bases from V and 4 bases from J, leaving 19 bases between. Germline loops: CDR1 LGHDT, CDR2 YNNKEL (reference sequence). The CDR3 spans 16 residues. CDR3 residues: CASSRGGGGPTYGYTF. In DNA form, the CDR3 reads TGTGCCAGCAGCCGAGGTGGCGGGGGCCCGACCTATGGCTACACCTTC.

The rearrangement links TRBV7-9 to TRBJ2-7; 11 nucleotides agree with TRBD1. Per the germline V gene, CDR1 is SEHNR and CDR2 is FQNEAQ (reference sequence). V lost 5 bases to trimming and J lost 1 base; unmatched junction nucleotides: 4. This CDR3 comprises 15 residues. The DNA of the CDR3 is TGTGCCAGCAGCCGAGGGACAGGGGGATCCTACGAGCAGTACTTC. Its translation: CASSRGTGGSYEQYF.

The genes are TRBV3-1 (or the pseudogene TRBV3-2) and TRBJ1-6; D is possibly TRBD1 (6 bases). This CDR3 has 14 amino acids. Trimming cost V 3 bases and J 7 bases, with 10 bases left between them. CDR1 and CDR2 from the germline V gene are LGHDT and YNNKEL (reference sequence). In DNA, the CDR3 is TGTGCCAGCAGCCACAGGGGTACCAATTCACCCCTCCACTTT. It yields the protein CASSHRGTNSPLHF.

The genes are TRBV30 and TRBJ2-3; TRBD2 aligns across 7 bases. The V gene's germline CDR1 is GTSNPN and CDR2 SVGIG (reference sequence). The CDR3 is 15 residues long. V dropped 2 bases and J dropped 3; count of bases not matched to a gene: 8. CDR3 coding DNA: TGTGCCTGGAGTCCTGGCGGGGAGGGGACAGATACGCAGTATTTT. It yields the protein CAWSPGGEGTDTQYF.

The V call is TRBV30, the J call TRBJ2-2, with 9 bases lining up with TRBD2. Germline V gene sequence: CDR1 GTSNPN, CDR2 SVGIG (reference sequence). The CDR3 runs 14 residues. With V trimmed by 1 base and J by 7 bases, 4 bases remained unmatched. The CDR3 coding sequence is TGTGCCTGGAGTGCAGCGGGAGGAGTCGGGGAGCTGTTTTTT. It is translated as CAWSAAGGVGELFF.

The chain uses TRBV7-8 and TRBJ1-5; a possible D gene is TRBD1 (5 bases). There are 14 residues in the CDR3. V was pared by 0 bases and J by 6 bases, with 9 bases between. Germline values: CDR1 SGHVS, CDR2 FQNEAQ. CDR3 residues: CASSLAQGFQPQHF. DNA of the CDR3: TGTGCCAGCAGCTTAGCCCAGGGTTTTCAGCCCCAGCATTTT.

The chain employs TRBV12-3 or TRBV12-4 and TRBJ2-2; 7 bases agree with TRBD1. CDR3 length: 12 residues. Losses at the gene ends were 6 bases for V and 8 bases for J; bases not matched to a gene: 3. For the CDR3, the DNA is TGTGCCAGCAGCCTGGACAGGGGGGAGCTGTTTTTT. It specifies CASSLDRGELFF.

The rearrangement uses TRBV29-1 and TRBJ2-2, with D possibly being TRBD2 (6 bases). Trimming removed 7 bases from V and 1 base from J, with 13 bases in between. This CDR3 region has 14 residues. Per the germline V gene, CDR1 is SQVTM and CDR2 is ANQGSEA. CDR3 DNA: TGCAGCGGGGAGGACGGGGGGAACACCGGGGAGCTGTTTTTT. Translation: CSGEDGGNTGELFF.

The chain couples TRBV5-1 to TRBJ2-3; no definite D call. In germline, CDR1 is SGHRS, CDR2 YFSETQ. The CDR3 extends over 12 amino acids. Trimming pared 3 bases from V and 6 bases from J, leaving 8 bases between. CDR3 region: CASSSFEDTQYF. CDR3 sequence (DNA): TGCGCCAGCAGCTCGTTTGAGGATACGCAGTATTTT.

This chain connects TRBV5-6 to TRBJ2-7, with D perhaps TRBD2 (6 bases). CDR1 is SGHDT, CDR2 YYEEEE, per germline. The CDR3 sequence is 16 residues long. The germline V and J ends were trimmed by 6 bases and 0 bases, with 19 bases remaining between them. CDR3 coding DNA: TGTGCCAGCACCATTTTCCCCGGGGGAATCTCCTACGAGCAGTACTTC. Encoded protein: CASTIFPGGISYEQYF. Looking up the rest from reference TRBV5-6 and TRBJ2-7 gives the full variable domain: DAGVTQSPTHLIKTRGQQVTLRCSPKSGHDTVSWYQQALGQGPQFIFQYYEEEERQRGNFPDRFSGHQFPNYSSELNVNALLLGDSALYLCASTIFPGGISYEQYFGPGTRLTVT.

The rearrangement uses TRBV2 and TRBJ1-5; D gene ambiguous. This CDR3 is 14 amino acids long. V was cut by 5 bases and J by 4 bases, with 12 bases left in between. Germline-derived CDR1 and CDR2 are SNHLY and FYNNEI. The CDR3 nucleotides read TGTGCCAGCAGTCCTCAGTTGCCAAATCAGCCCCAGCATTTT. Encoded protein: CASSPQLPNQPQHF.

The chain has TRBV5-4 and TRBJ1-2, with D unresolved. V shed 0 bases and J shed 7 bases, with 13 bases lying between them. Germline values: CDR1 SGHNT, CDR2 YYREEE (reference sequence). There are 14 residues in the CDR3. The DNA for the CDR3 is TGTGCCAGCAGCTTGGTCGGTTACCGGAGTGGCTACACCTTC. Its translation is CASSLVGYRSGYTF. Complete variable domain (other parts from reference TRBV5-4 and TRBJ1-2): ETGVTQSPTHLIKTRGQQVTLRCSSQSGHNTVSWYQQALGQGPQFIFQYYREEENGRGNFPPRFSGLQFPNYSSELNVNALELDDSALYLCASSLVGYRSGYTFGSGTRLTVV.

The gene calls are TRBV7-9 and TRBJ1-4; 9 bases agree with TRBD1. Germline CDR1 is SEHNR and CDR2 is FQNEAQ (reference sequence). This CDR3 contains 14 residues. The ends lost 5 bases at V and 4 bases at J; junction bases unmatched: 2. The CDR3 loop is CASSPTGGNEKLFF. The CDR3 nucleotides read TGTGCCAGCAGCCCGACAGGGGGTAATGAAAAACTGTTTTTT. The full variable domain, rest sourced from reference TRBV7-9 and TRBJ1-4, is DTGVSQNPRHKITKRGQNVTFRCDPISEHNRLYWYRQTLGQGPEFLTYFQNEAQLEKSRLLSDRFSAERPKGSFSTLEIQRTEQGDSAMYLCASSPTGGNEKLFFGSGTQLSVL.

The rearrangement links TRBV7-2 to TRBJ1-1; D remains unclear. Trimming left V 3 bases short and J 3 bases short, with 23 bases between. Per germline, CDR1 SGHTA and CDR2 FQGNSA. This CDR3 contains 18 residues. The CDR3 DNA follows: TGTGCCAGCAGCTTGTTTGGGTCAGGCTGGATGAGGGACACTGAAGCTTTCTTT. Its protein is CASSLFGSGWMRDTEAFF.

This sequence joins TRBV6-2 or TRBV6-3 and TRBJ2-7; TRBD1 matches at 7 bases. Losses at the gene ends were 4 bases for V and 4 bases for J; bases not matched to a gene: 10. The CDR3 runs to 15 residues. The germline gives CDR1 MNHEY, CDR2 SVGEGT. The CDR3 DNA reads TGTGCCAGCAGTTTCACCGGGACAGTGGGATACGAGCAGTACTTC. Translation: CASSFTGTVGYEQYF.